Shown below are 24 T cell receptor beta chains from a single sample sequenced in a study of T cell repertoires in cytomegalovirus infection. Using its own MiXCR run on the reads, TCRdb lists one record per CDR3 protein. The data hold roughly 760,000 distinct CDR3 sequences, with roughly 36% observed a single time. The sequenced material came from PBMCs. Source of these receptors: a human donor in good health (CMV status not recorded). Some clones in this sample may be carry-over from other donors' samples.

The chain has TRBV19 and TRBJ2-7; D unresolved. Germline lookup yields CDR1 LNHDA and CDR2 SQIVND (reference sequence). This CDR3 is built from 14 residues. The germline V and J ends were trimmed by 3 bases and 7 bases, with 16 bases remaining between them. The CDR3 sequence: CASSILDRMSEQYF. In nucleotides, the CDR3 is TGTGCCAGTAGTATCCTGGATCGGATGAGTGAGCAGTACTTC.

This clonotype was observed a few times. The J gene is TRBJ2-2, the V gene TRBV12-3 or TRBV12-4; 7 bases line up with TRBD1. Trimming removed 6 bases from V and 0 bases from J; junction bases left unmatched: 4. The CDR3 covers 15 residues. The CDR3 is CASSGDRPNTGELFF. DNA for the CDR3: TGTGCCAGCAGCGGGGACAGACCGAACACCGGGGAGCTGTTTTTT.

Many counts were recorded for this clonotype. The DNA for the CDR3 is TGTGCCAGCAGCCCGGGACTAGATTACAATGAGCAGTTCTTC. It encodes CASSPGLDYNEQFF. The V gene is TRBV7-9, the J gene TRBJ2-1, with TRBD2 matching over 8 bases. The CDR3 is made up of 14 amino acids. Losses at the gene ends were 5 bases for V and 4 bases for J; bases not matched to a gene: 4. Looked up from germline, CDR1 is SEHNR and CDR2 is FQNEAQ (reference sequence). Looking up the rest from reference TRBV7-9 and TRBJ2-1 gives the full variable domain: DTGVSQNPRHKITKRGQNVTFRCDPISEHNRLYWYRQTLGQGPEFLTYFQNEAQLEKSRLLSDRFSAERPKGSFSTLEIQRTEQGDSAMYLCASSPGLDYNEQFFGPGTRLTVL.

This clonotype was detected only a few times. V is TRBV28 and J is TRBJ2-3; 9 nucleotides agree with TRBD1. The trim removed 5 bases at V and 4 bases at J, leaving 7 bases unmatched. The CDR3 totals 15 residues. Germline V gives CDR1 MDHEN, CDR2 SYDVKM. The CDR3 coding sequence is TGTGCCAGCAGTGCGCCGGGACAGGGAGCAGATACGCAGTATTTT. Residues: CASSAPGQGADTQYF. The entire variable domain, with the rest obtained from reference TRBV28 and TRBJ2-3, is as follows: DVKVTQSSRYLVKRTGEKVFLECVQDMDHENMFWYRQDPGLGLRLIYFSYDVKMKEKGDIPEGYSVSREKKERFSLILESASTNQTSMYLCASSAPGQGADTQYFGPGTRLTVL.

Many counts were recorded for this clonotype. The V call is TRBV7-2, the J call TRBJ2-1, with 7 bases lining up with TRBD2. J lost 4 bases, V lost 8 bases, and 8 bases had no gene match. This CDR3 is 14 amino acids long. CDR1 SGHTA and CDR2 FQGNSA come from the germline V gene. The CDR3 reads CASSSSGAYNEQFF. Here the CDR3 DNA reads TGTGCCAGCTCCTCTAGCGGAGCTTACAATGAGCAGTTCTTC.

This clonotype came up a few times. The chain uses TRBV28 and TRBJ1-6; D is perhaps TRBD1 (5 bases). The CDR3 extends over 16 amino acids. Germline loops: CDR1 MDHEN, CDR2 SYDVKM. V was shortened by 6 bases and J by 3 bases, with 15 bases between the two germline ends. CDR3 region: CASSQTQGFYNSPLHF. CDR3 bases: TGTGCCAGCAGCCAAACTCAGGGCTTCTATAATTCACCCCTCCACTTT.

The chain is built from TRBV9 and TRBJ1-2; 7 bases fit TRBD1. The length of the CDR3 is 14 residues. Germline V gene sequence: CDR1 SGDLS, CDR2 YYNGEE. J gave up 4 bases and V 5 bases, and 8 bases lay outside the gene matches. The CDR3 reads CASRDTTGAYGYTF. The CDR3 DNA reads TGTGCCAGCAGGGATACCACAGGGGCCTATGGCTACACCTTC.

This clonotype has a handful of counts. This chain uses TRBV5-3 with TRBJ2-2, with D unresolved. TRBV5-3 is annotated as an ORF whose role is uncertain. The CDR3 is 16 amino acids. Between the trimmed V and J ends, which lost 8 bases and 4 bases, there was a span of 21 bases. The CDR3 here is CASSRPDGTRTGELFF. The CDR3 DNA reads as TGTGCCAGCAGCCGACCCGACGGAACCCGCACCGGGGAGCTGTTTTTT.

The chain employs TRBV4-1 and TRBJ1-2; D might be TRBD1 (5 bases). CDR3 length equals 17 residues. The ends were cut back, 5 bases at V and 5 bases at J, with 24 bases in the middle. Germline-derived CDR1 and CDR2 are MGHRA and YSYEKL. The CDR3 sequence: CASSRGQLAGGLYGYTF. DNA of the CDR3: TGCGCCAGCAGCAGGGGCCAGTTGGCGGGCGGCTTATATGGCTACACCTTC.

This clonotype has more than one count but fewer than ten. The rearrangement links TRBV4-1 to TRBJ2-3; 8 positions agree with TRBD2. Germline V lookup: CDR1 MGHRA, CDR2 YSYEKL. The CDR3 sequence is 17 residues long. Unmatched junction bases numbered 10, after V lost 4 bases and J lost 1 base. This CDR3 reads CASSPIQAGAGTDTQYF. The CDR3 region has the DNA TGCGCCAGCAGCCCTATCCAAGCGGGGGCCGGCACAGATACGCAGTATTTT.

This clonotype was observed a few times. The V gene is TRBV19, the J gene TRBJ2-7; 10 nucleotides align to TRBD2. Losses at the gene ends were 7 bases for V and 5 bases for J; bases not matched to a gene: 8. The CDR3 loop spans 14 amino acids. Germline CDR1 is LNHDA and CDR2 is SQIVND (reference sequence). This CDR3 is CASKGLAGEDEQYF. The CDR3 region has the DNA TGTGCCAGTAAGGGCCTAGCGGGAGAAGACGAGCAGTACTTC.

This clonotype was seen only a few times. This chain joins TRBV11-2 and TRBJ2-2; weak D call: TRBD2 (6 bases). The CDR3 runs to 16 residues. Germline-derived CDR1 and CDR2 are SGHAT and FQNNGV. V shed 5 bases and J shed 2 bases, with 15 bases lying between them. The CDR3, as DNA: TGTGCCAGCAGCCCGGGACTGACCCTCAACACCGGGGAGCTGTTTTTT. Protein product: CASSPGLTLNTGELFF.

The rearrangement uses TRBV7-2 and TRBJ2-2; possibly TRBD2 for D (6 bases). The CDR3 totals 17 residues. Germline V lookup: CDR1 SGHTA, CDR2 FQGNSA. Trimming removed 5 bases at V and 1 base at J, with 17 bases between. CDR3 DNA: TGTGCCAGCAGCCCTCGCGCGGGACGTAAGAACACCGGGGAGCTGTTTTTT. It codes for CASSPRAGRKNTGELFF. The variable domain in full, completed from reference TRBV7-2 and TRBJ2-2, reads GAGVSQSPSNKVTEKGKDVELRCDPISGHTALYWYRQSLGQGLEFLIYFQGNSAPDKSGLPSDRFSAERTGGSVSTLTIQRTQQEDSAVYLCASSPRAGRKNTGELFFGEGSRLTVL.

The chain has TRBV6-1 and TRBJ2-1, with D unresolved. Per the germline V gene, CDR1 is MNHNS and CDR2 is SASEGT. The ends were cut back, 8 bases at V and 6 bases at J, with 20 bases in the middle. The CDR3 consists of 15 residues. CDR3: CASYIDGIKANEQFF. The CDR3, as DNA: TGTGCCAGCTATATTGATGGAATCAAGGCCAATGAGCAGTTCTTC.

The J gene is TRBJ1-3, the V gene TRBV7-9, with 10 positions matching TRBD1. V shed 5 bases, J shed 7 bases, and the junction held 14 bases outside the gene matches. The germline CDR1 and CDR2 sequences are SEHNR and FQNEAQ (reference sequence). The CDR3 totals 17 residues. This CDR3 is CASSEPPGQGFRNTIYF. The CDR3 coding sequence is TGTGCCAGCAGCGAACCGCCGGGACAGGGGTTTCGGAACACCATATATTTT.

The rearrangement links TRBV5-1 to TRBJ2-5; 8 bases line up with TRBD1. The junction had 4 bases not matched to a gene; V was cut back by 4 bases and J by 5 bases. This CDR3 region has 13 residues. Germline CDR1 is SGHRS and CDR2 is YFSETQ. The CDR3 loop reads CASSPDRAETQYF. The CDR3 nucleotides read TGCGCCAGCAGCCCGGACAGGGCTGAGACCCAGTACTTC. Full variable domain (missing parts from reference TRBV5-1 and TRBJ2-5): KAGVTQTPRYLIKTRGQQVTLSCSPISGHRSVSWYQQTPGQGLQFLFEYFSETQRNKGNFPGRFSGRQFSNSRSEMNVSTLELGDSALYLCASSPDRAETQYFGPGTRLLVL.

The sample holds a few counts of this clonotype. This chain links TRBV7-6 with TRBJ1-1; weak D call: TRBD1 (6 bases). The CDR3 runs 15 residues. V was clipped by 0 bases and J by 0 bases, with 8 bases between them. Germline CDR1 SGHVS, CDR2 FNYEAQ. CDR3 in amino acids: CASSLADSLNTEAFF. The CDR3 coding sequence is TGTGCCAGCAGCTTAGCGGACAGTTTGAACACTGAAGCTTTCTTT.

The chain uses TRBV27 and TRBJ1-5; TRBD1 matches at 8 bases. V shed 5 bases and J 9 bases; nucleotides not matched to a gene: 9. Germline CDR1 and CDR2: MNHEY and SMNVEV (reference sequence). This CDR3 contains 14 residues. The CDR3 loop reads CASSPDRGFGPQHF. Written as DNA, the CDR3 is TGTGCCAGCAGTCCTGACAGGGGTTTTGGGCCCCAGCATTTT.

The gene calls are TRBV7-9 and TRBJ2-3, with 8 bases lining up with TRBD2. The length of the CDR3 is 18 residues. Trimming took 3 bases from V and 2 from J; bases not matched to a gene: 13. Germline V gene data show CDR1 as SEHNR and CDR2 as FQNEAQ (reference sequence). CDR3 residues: CASSFAVGAGAYTDTQYF. The CDR3 DNA reads TGTGCCAGCAGCTTTGCGGTCGGAGCGGGGGCTTACACAGATACGCAGTATTTT.

This clonotype was seen a few times. This chain joins TRBV7-4 and TRBJ2-5; D ambiguous. Germline-derived CDR1 and CDR2 are SGHVT and SQSDAQ. This CDR3 comprises 14 residues. The germline V and J ends were trimmed by 0 bases and 6 bases, with 11 bases remaining between them. CDR3 nucleotides: TGTGCCAGCAGCTTAGCGAGACACCGGCAGACCCAGTACTTC. Translated, it gives CASSLARHRQTQYF. The variable domain in full, with the rest retrieved from reference TRBV7-4 and TRBJ2-5, is GAGVSQSPRYKVAKRGRDVALRCDSISGHVTLYWYRQTLGQGSEVLTYSQSDAQRDKSGRPSGRFSAERPERSVSTLKIQRTEQGDSAVYLCASSLARHRQTQYFGPGTRLLVL.

This clonotype was seen once. V is TRBV7-4 and J is TRBJ2-2, with TRBD1 matching 8 bases. The ends lost 6 bases at V and 5 bases at J; junction bases unmatched: 5. Germline lookup yields CDR1 SGHVT and CDR2 SQSDAQ. This CDR3 region has 14 residues. CDR3 sequence reads: CASSWTGSTGELFF. CDR3 DNA: TGTGCCAGCAGTTGGACAGGGTCTACCGGGGAGCTGTTTTTT. The full variable domain, completed using reference TRBV7-4 and TRBJ2-2, is GAGVSQSPRYKVAKRGRDVALRCDSISGHVTLYWYRQTLGQGSEVLTYSQSDAQRDKSGRPSGRFSAERPERSVSTLKIQRTEQGDSAVYLCASSWTGSTGELFFGEGSRLTVL.

V gene TRBV28 combines with J gene TRBJ1-5, with D possibly being TRBD1 (6 bases). This CDR3 is 15 amino acids long. Germline V gives CDR1 MDHEN, CDR2 SYDVKM. V lost 8 bases and J lost 2, with 16 bases in between. The CDR3 DNA is TGTGCCAGCTTTGGACAGTCCCAGGGCAATCAGCCCCAGCATTTT. This gives the protein CASFGQSQGNQPQHF. Variable domain in full (rest from reference TRBV28 and TRBJ1-5): DVKVTQSSRYLVKRTGEKVFLECVQDMDHENMFWYRQDPGLGLRLIYFSYDVKMKEKGDIPEGYSVSREKKERFSLILESASTNQTSMYLCASFGQSQGNQPQHFGDGTRLSIL.

This clonotype was counted a few times. The genes are TRBV20-1 and TRBJ2-3, with 11 bases lining up with TRBD2. Germline V gene lookup returns CDR1 DFQATT and CDR2 SNEGSKA (reference sequence). The length of the CDR3 is 16 residues. The V segment lost 6 bases and the J segment 1 base; nucleotides outside the gene matches: 9. The CDR3 bases are TGCAGTGCCCTTAGGACTAGCGGGTTACGCACAGATACGCAGTATTTT. Its protein product is CSALRTSGLRTDTQYF.

This rearrangement joins TRBV27 to TRBJ1-2; possibly TRBD1 for D (5 bases). The CDR3 runs 11 residues. Trimming stripped 8 bases from V and 4 bases from J, with 8 bases between. Per the germline V gene, CDR1 is MNHEY and CDR2 is SMNVEV (reference sequence). CDR3 residues: CASGGLYGYTF. The CDR3 bases are TGTGCCAGCGGGGGACTCTATGGCTACACCTTC.